This T cell receptor beta chain was captured by sequencing in a study of T cells in Graves' hyperthyroidism and ophthalmopathy. This CDR3 region has 17 residues. Germline CDR1 is MNHEY and CDR2 is SVGAGI. The V and J ends lost 0 bases and 0 bases respectively, with 9 bases between them. This clonotype showed up just a few times. Its antigen is currently unknown. The study's findings and limits: Blood also showed most of the thyroid clonotypes that were expanded above 0.001.

Researchers amplified the TCR beta CDR3 regions from RNA transcripts. HTBI primers were employed in a first-round RT-PCR of the TCR CDR3. TCRdb re-called the multiplex PCR reads with MiXCR, one entry per CDR3 protein. The repertoire holds some 550,000 distinct CDR3 sequences, with less than 25% as singletons. The chain carries TRBV6-5 and TRBJ2-6; D may be TRBD1 (5 bases). This clonotype originated in a man younger than 35 with Graves' hyperthyroidism. The sequencing sample was made of blood. CDR3 sequence reads: CASSYSGHSSGANVLTF. CDR3 bases: TGTGCCAGCAGTTACTCCGGACATAGCTCTGGGGCCAACGTCCTGACTTTC.